These 9 T cell receptor beta chains came from one sample sequenced in a study of cytomegalovirus exposure and HLA in healthy donors. Researchers ran the PCR with 60 Vbeta and 13 Jbeta primers. The table came from immunoSEQ multiplex PCR; TCRdb's copy has only in-frame clones and leaves some out. The data show around 110,000 clones, with under 90% seen just once and under 4% held by the top ten. The source material was PBMCs. The receptors derive from a woman in her 30s in good health and CMV-seronegative.

This chain uses TRBV4-3 with TRBJ2-5, with TRBD2 matching over 12 bases. Germline lookup yields CDR1 LGHNA and CDR2 YSLEER. V was pared by 1 base and J by 5 bases, with 17 bases of the junction left unmatched. The CDR3 extends over 20 amino acids. The CDR3 sequence: CASSQGDHAGLAGFGETQYF. For the CDR3, the DNA is TGCGCCAGCAGCCAAGGAGACCACGCCGGACTAGCGGGATTTGGGGAGACCCAGTACTTC.

The V gene is TRBV10-3, the J gene TRBJ1-1, with no clear D. The CDR3 loop spans 12 amino acids. The germline CDR1 and CDR2 sequences are ENHRY and SYGVKD. Between the trimmed V and J ends, which lost 9 bases and 1 base, there was a span of 9 bases. CDR3: CAIKEGNTEAFF. The DNA of the CDR3 is TGTGCCATAAAGGAGGGGAACACTGAAGCTTTCTTT.

The chain uses TRBV19 and TRBJ2-7; D ambiguous. The V end was cut by 3 bases, the J end by 0 bases, with 9 bases between. The CDR3 consists of 14 residues. CDR1 is LNHDA and CDR2 is SQIVND in the germline V gene (reference sequence). The CDR3 loop is CASSISKSSYEQYF. The CDR3 DNA reads as TGTGCCAGTAGTATCTCCAAGAGCTCCTACGAGCAGTACTTC.

The chain is built from TRBV28 and TRBJ2-1; unclear D gene. The germline V gene has CDR1 MDHEN and CDR2 SYDVKM. Trimming took off 3 bases at V and 2 bases at J, with 8 bases between the two ends. CDR3 size: 14 residues. CDR3 region: CASSFSVTYNEQFF. The DNA for the CDR3 is TGTGCCAGCAGTTTTTCTGTTACCTACAATGAGCAGTTCTTC.

The chain has TRBV7-9 and TRBJ2-6; TRBD1 aligns across 7 bases. The V and J ends lost 7 bases and 0 bases, in that order; junction bases with no gene match: 9. The CDR3 runs 17 residues. The V gene's germline CDR1 is SEHNR and CDR2 FQNEAQ (reference sequence). Here the CDR3 reads CASTKQGDASGANVLTF. The CDR3 DNA sequence: TGTGCCAGCACCAAGCAGGGGGACGCCTCTGGGGCCAACGTCCTGACTTTC.

This sequence joins TRBV7-8 and TRBJ2-7; 8 bases map to TRBD2. V lost 5 bases and J lost 3; bases outside the gene matches: 9. The CDR3 consists of 15 residues. Germline V gene lookup returns CDR1 SGHVS and CDR2 FQNEAQ. Here the CDR3 DNA reads TGTGCCAGCAGCCCCATGGCGGGAGGATTCTACGAGCAGTACTTC. It specifies CASSPMAGGFYEQYF.

This clone was detected once. The chain joins TRBV6-4 to TRBJ2-1, with 11 bases that match TRBD1. Trimming took 6 bases from V and 6 from J; bases not matched to a gene: 4. Germline V gene data show CDR1 as MRHNA and CDR2 as SNTAGT. The CDR3 is made up of 14 amino acids. In DNA, the CDR3 is TGTGCCAGCAGGGCCGGACAGGGGGCCAATGAGCAGTTCTTC. This sequence encodes CASRAGQGANEQFF.

This sequence joins TRBV25-1 and TRBJ2-3; the D gene is possibly TRBD1 (6 bases). This CDR3 contains 15 residues. The germline V gene encodes CDR1 MGHDK and CDR2 SYGVNS. Trimming stripped 4 bases from V and 2 bases from J, with 13 bases between. CDR3 region: CASSARDTSTDTQYF. DNA of the CDR3: TGTGCCAGCAGTGCGAGGGACACGTCCACAGATACGCAGTATTTT. The full variable domain, with the rest looked up from reference TRBV25-1 and TRBJ2-3, is EADIYQTPRYLVIGTGKKITLECSQTMGHDKMYWYQQDPGMELHLIHYSYGVNSTEKGDLSSESTVSRIRTEHFPLTLESARPSHTSQYLCASSARDTSTDTQYFGPGTRLTVL.

This CDR3 is CASSLLSASNEQFF. For the CDR3, the DNA is TGTGCCAGCAGTTTATTATCGGCTAGCAATGAGCAGTTCTTC. The genes are TRBV27 and TRBJ2-1; D unresolved. Germline V CDR1 and CDR2: MNHEY, SMNVEV (reference sequence). Between the trimmed V and J ends, which lost 1 base and 6 bases, there was a span of 10 bases. This CDR3 region has 14 residues.